This entry lists 26 T cell receptor beta chains sequenced from one sample in a study of T cell clones after liver transplantation. Sequencing used immunoSEQ multiplex PCR; TCRdb keeps in-frame clones, though not all of them. The table has more than 100,000 clones, around 84% seen once. This sample comprised CD4+ T cells from blood, obtained approximately 4 years after liver transplant. These receptors all stem from a human patient who received a liver transplant. Part of the T cell pool may stem from the graft donor.

This rearrangement joins TRBV19 to TRBJ2-1; 8 bases align to TRBD2. Germline values: CDR1 LNHDA, CDR2 SQIVND (reference sequence). The V segment lost 4 bases and the J segment 0 bases; nucleotides outside the gene matches: 5. The CDR3 extends over 16 amino acids. The CDR3 reads CASSTLAALSYNEQFF. CDR3 coding DNA: TGTGCCAGTAGTACACTAGCGGCCCTCTCCTACAATGAGCAGTTCTTC. Full variable domain (remainder filled in from reference TRBV19 and TRBJ2-1): DGGITQSPKYLFRKEGQNVTLSCEQNLNHDAMYWYRQDPGQGLRLIYYSQIVNDFQKGDIAEGYSVSREKKESFPLTVTSAQKNPTAFYLCASSTLAALSYNEQFFGPGTRLTVL.

This chain connects TRBV5-1 to TRBJ2-3, with D uncertain. The CDR3 has 14 residues. The V gene's germline CDR1 is SGHRS and CDR2 YFSETQ. V lost 0 bases and J lost 4, with 9 bases in between. The CDR3 coding sequence is TGCGCCAGCAGCTTGGGACATTCGGCAGATACGCAGTATTTT. The encoded protein is CASSLGHSADTQYF.

The chain is built from TRBV4-3 and TRBJ2-1; 9 bases are shared with TRBD1. CDR1 and CDR2 (germline): LGHNA, YSLEER. V lost 4 bases, J lost 7 bases, and 8 bases stayed unmatched. The CDR3 totals 15 residues. CDR3 nucleotide sequence: TGCGCCAGCAGCCGCGAACAGGGGGCGGGAAATGAGCAGTTCTTC. Translated: CASSREQGAGNEQFF.

The rearrangement uses TRBV2 and TRBJ1-1; no reliable D call. The germline gives CDR1 SNHLY, CDR2 FYNNEI. V was clipped by 6 bases and J by 2 bases, with 19 bases between them. The CDR3 has 16 amino acids. The CDR3 protein is CASSQEGTIINTEAFF. The CDR3 nucleotides are TGTGCCAGCAGCCAAGAGGGAACCATTATTAACACTGAAGCTTTCTTT.

The chain carries TRBV29-1 and TRBJ2-7; tentative D call: TRBD2 (6 bases). Trimming removed 7 bases at V and 0 bases at J, with 10 bases between. Germline lookup yields CDR1 SQVTM and CDR2 ANQGSEA. This CDR3 contains 12 residues. The CDR3 protein is CSGGDFSYEQYF. The CDR3 DNA is TGCAGCGGAGGGGACTTCTCCTACGAGCAGTACTTC.

This clone occurred a few times. The sample holds other DNA sequences that translate to the same CDR3. The rearrangement uses TRBV19 and TRBJ2-2; possible D gene TRBD2, 5 bases. This CDR3 is 13 amino acids long. The V gene lost 1 base and the J gene lost 6 bases, with 6 bases spanning the gap. The germline gives CDR1 LNHDA, CDR2 SQIVND (reference sequence). The CDR3 loop is CASSIGGPGELFF. In DNA, the CDR3 is TGTGCCAGTAGTATAGGAGGGCCCGGGGAGCTGTTTTTT.

CDR3 bases: TGTGCCAGCAGCCCCGGGGGGCGCGGGAACACTGAAGCTTTCTTT. As protein: CASSPGGRGNTEAFF. The rearrangement uses TRBV9 and TRBJ1-1; maybe TRBD1 (6 bases). The CDR3 sequence is 15 residues long. From germline, CDR1 is SGDLS and CDR2 YYNGEE. V gave up 4 bases and J gave up 1 base, with 14 bases separating them.

The CDR3 DNA is TGTGCCAGCAGTGTAATCTTTGGACATACTGGGGCCAACGTCCTGACTTTC. This sequence encodes CASSVIFGHTGANVLTF. The V call is TRBV6-1, the J call TRBJ2-6; the D gene is possibly TRBD1 (5 bases). The CDR3 length is 17 residues. Trimming left V 4 bases short and J 2 bases short, with 15 bases between. CDR1 and CDR2 (germline): MNHNS, SASEGT.

This chain connects TRBV6-5 to TRBJ1-5, with unresolved D. The CDR3 extends over 14 amino acids. The V end lost 4 bases, the J end lost 0 bases, and 7 bases lay between the germline ends. The germline V gene encodes CDR1 MNHEY and CDR2 SVGAGI. The CDR3 nucleotides are TGTGCCAGCAGTTCCCGGAATAGCAATCAGCCCCAGCATTTT. Translation gives CASSSRNSNQPQHF.

The chain links TRBV28 to TRBJ1-4, with TRBD1 identical over 9 bases. Germline V gene sequence: CDR1 MDHEN, CDR2 SYDVKM. This CDR3 spans 13 amino acids. With 8 bases clipped from V and 13 bases from J, the junction kept 11 bases outside the gene matches. The CDR3 is CASLGRGQGGLFF. CDR3 sequence (DNA): TGTGCCAGCCTCGGGAGGGGACAGGGCGGACTGTTTTTT.

V and J are TRBV11-2 and TRBJ2-3, with 12 bases identical to TRBD2. The CDR3 length is 16 residues. V shed 4 bases and J 2 bases; nucleotides not matched to a gene: 4. From germline, CDR1 is SGHAT and CDR2 FQNNGV. Written as DNA, the CDR3 is TGTGCCAGCAGCTATAGACTAGCGGGAGCCACAGATACGCAGTATTTT. This gives the protein CASSYRLAGATDTQYF.

CDR3 nucleotides: TGTGCCTGGAGAGGGACAGGGAACACCGGGGAGCTGTTTTTT. Its protein product is CAWRGTGNTGELFF. The chain combines TRBV30 with TRBJ2-2, with 8 bases aligning to TRBD1. CDR1 and CDR2 from the germline V gene are GTSNPN and SVGIG (reference sequence). V lost 3 bases and J lost 1; bases outside the gene matches: 1. The CDR3 extends over 14 amino acids.

The chain is built from TRBV9 and TRBJ2-2, with 7 bases aligning to TRBD1. Germline loops: CDR1 SGDLS, CDR2 YYNGEE. This CDR3 spans 17 amino acids. The junction had 14 bases not matched to a gene; V was cut back by 4 bases and J by 5 bases. This CDR3 is CASSLDPGTEFTGELFF. The DNA of the CDR3 is TGTGCCAGCAGCCTTGACCCAGGGACAGAATTTACCGGGGAGCTGTTTTTT.

V usage is TRBV5-4 and J usage is TRBJ2-1; 8 bases line up with TRBD2. Germline V gene sequence: CDR1 SGHNT, CDR2 YYREEE (reference sequence). Trimming cost V 7 bases and J 6 bases; bases outside gene matches: 6. CDR3 length equals 13 residues. This CDR3 reads CASRRGGVNEQFF. The CDR3 DNA reads as TGTGCCAGCCGCCGGGGGGGGGTCAATGAGCAGTTCTTC. Drawing the rest from reference TRBV5-4 and TRBJ2-1, the complete variable domain is ETGVTQSPTHLIKTRGQQVTLRCSSQSGHNTVSWYQQALGQGPQFIFQYYREEENGRGNFPPRFSGLQFPNYSSELNVNALELDDSALYLCASRRGGVNEQFFGPGTRLTVL.

This chain joins TRBV4-3 and TRBJ2-4, with D perhaps matching TRBD2 (7 bases). The V and J ends lost 3 bases and 1 base respectively, with 10 bases between them. The germline CDR1 and CDR2 sequences are LGHNA and YSLEER. The CDR3 has 15 amino acids. The CDR3 DNA follows: TGCGCCAGCAGCCAGGGGGGGCCTGCCAAAAACATTCAGTACTTC. This translates into CASSQGGPAKNIQYF.

This chain joins TRBV29-1 and TRBJ1-1; D is unresolved. V was pared by 3 bases and J by 0 bases, with 5 bases between. Germline V gene data show CDR1 as SQVTM and CDR2 as ANQGSEA. This CDR3 spans 12 amino acids. The DNA for the CDR3 is TGCAGCGTTGATGATGTGAACACTGAAGCTTTCTTT. Its protein product is CSVDDVNTEAFF. The full variable domain, its missing parts supplied by reference TRBV29-1 and TRBJ1-1, is SAVISQKPSRDICQRGTSLTIQCQVDSQVTMMFWYRQQPGQSLTLIATANQGSEATYESGFVIDKFPISRPNLTFSTLTVSNMSPEDSSIYLCSVDDVNTEAFFGQGTRLTVV.

V gene TRBV10-1 combines with J gene TRBJ1-2; D is unclear. The germline V and J ends were trimmed by 2 bases and 4 bases, with 8 bases remaining between them. The CDR3 consists of 13 residues. From germline, CDR1 is WNHNN and CDR2 SYGVQD (reference sequence). The CDR3 DNA is TGCGCCAGCAGTGAGCCGGACGGCTATGGCTACACCTTC. Translating it yields CASSEPDGYGYTF.

The J gene is TRBJ2-7, the V gene TRBV7-6; tentatively, D is TRBD1 (5 bases). The V end lost 5 bases, the J end lost 0 bases, and 17 bases lay between the germline ends. CDR1 is SGHVS and CDR2 is FNYEAQ in the germline V gene. CDR3 length: 16 residues. CDR3 nucleotides: TGTGCCAGCAGCAAAACCGACAGCCCGAGCTCCTACGAGCAGTACTTC. Amino acids: CASSKTDSPSSYEQYF.

J is TRBJ2-7 and V is TRBV7-2; TRBD1 matches 7 bases. The CDR3 contains 14 residues. Per the germline V gene, CDR1 is SGHTA and CDR2 is FQGNSA. The trim removed 5 bases at V and 2 bases at J, leaving 6 bases unmatched. The CDR3 loop reads CASSPGQLAYEQYF. The CDR3 bases are TGTGCCAGCAGCCCGGGACAGCTCGCCTACGAGCAGTACTTC.

This clone has a handful of counts. The gene calls are TRBV6-5 and TRBJ2-5; 7 bases line up with TRBD1. After removal of 5 bases from V and 7 bases from J, the junction contained 4 bases not matched to a gene. In germline, CDR1 is MNHEY, CDR2 SVGAGI. This CDR3 contains 12 residues. The CDR3 sequence: CASSRTGGTQYF. CDR3 DNA sequence: TGTGCCAGCAGTCGGACAGGCGGGACCCAGTACTTC.

The V call is TRBV6-1, the J call TRBJ2-7, with D unclear. Trimming took 3 bases from V and 5 from J, leaving 20 bases between them. Germline V gene data show CDR1 as MNHNS and CDR2 as SASEGT. CDR3 length equals 16 residues. For the CDR3, the DNA is TGTGCCAGCAGTGATAAAACCGGCACCTTTCACCACGAGCAGTACTTC. Its translation: CASSDKTGTFHHEQYF.

This clone was seen more than once but under ten times. The chain joins TRBV10-3 to TRBJ1-6; 7 nucleotides agree with TRBD1. The V gene's germline CDR1 is ENHRY and CDR2 SYGVKD. The CDR3 has 13 residues. The trim removed 0 bases at V and 12 bases at J, leaving 2 bases unmatched. The CDR3 region has the DNA TGTGCCATCAGTGAGTCGAGGGACAGACCCCTCCACTTT. Amino acids: CAISESRDRPLHF.

Comments on this clone: A read error may account for a junction end that differs from germline. J is TRBJ2-5 and V is TRBV6-1; D gene unclear. From germline, CDR1 is MNHNS and CDR2 SASEGT. CDR3 length equals 14 residues. CDR3: CASSEGPWKETQYF. In DNA form, the CDR3 reads TGTGCCAGCAGCGAAGGGCCTTGGAAGGAGACCCAGTACTTC.

The chain carries TRBV9 and TRBJ1-1, with TRBD1 matching over 7 bases. The germline V gene encodes CDR1 SGDLS and CDR2 YYNGEE. This CDR3 has 16 amino acids. The V and J ends lost 3 bases and 2 bases, in that order; junction bases with no gene match: 10. CDR3 DNA: TGTGCCAGCAGCGCCCGAGAGCACAGGGGAAACACTGAAGCTTTCTTT. This sequence encodes CASSAREHRGNTEAFF.

This clone was picked up one time. The gene calls are TRBV19 and TRBJ2-5; 12 bases align to TRBD2. The CDR3 has 14 amino acids. The V and J ends lost 9 bases and 2 bases, in that order; junction bases with no gene match: 4. The germline CDR1 and CDR2 sequences are LNHDA and SQIVND (reference sequence). CDR3 nucleotide sequence: TGTGCCAGCGGGACTAGCGGGTATCAAGAGACCCAGTACTTC. Protein: CASGTSGYQETQYF.

V usage is TRBV9 and J usage is TRBJ2-7; D gene unclear. V was shortened by 3 bases and J by 3 bases, with 19 bases between the two germline ends. The CDR3 has 16 amino acids. Germline V CDR1 and CDR2: SGDLS, YYNGEE. The CDR3 DNA reads as TGTGCCAGCAGCGCCAATTGGGGTTCGTCCGACTACGAGCAGTACTTC. Protein: CASSANWGSSDYEQYF.